This T cell receptor beta chain appears in the sequencing data of a study of T-cell reconstitution after alpha-beta-depleted transplantation in children. A library of TCRbeta sequences, prepared with unique molecular identifiers, was generated. TCRdb used MiXCR to reprocess the PCR reads, holding one entry per CDR3 protein. This table holds hundreds of thousands of distinct CDR3 sequences, approximately 12% found once. Germline V gene data show CDR1 as SGHAT and CDR2 as FQDESV (reference sequence). V dropped 3 bases and J dropped 8 bases, with 11 bases sitting between them. This CDR3 is 13 amino acids long. This clonotype came up many times.

This chain joins TRBV11-1 and TRBJ2-1; maybe TRBD2 (5 bases). The sequenced sample was PBMCs from the stem cell graft donor, obtained from the stem cell graft. The clonotype was recovered from a human donor who donated a stem cell graft to a child with combined immunodeficiency. The CDR3 bases are TGTGCCAGCAGCTTCCAGGACGGGGATGAGCAGTTCTTC. It specifies CASSFQDGDEQFF.